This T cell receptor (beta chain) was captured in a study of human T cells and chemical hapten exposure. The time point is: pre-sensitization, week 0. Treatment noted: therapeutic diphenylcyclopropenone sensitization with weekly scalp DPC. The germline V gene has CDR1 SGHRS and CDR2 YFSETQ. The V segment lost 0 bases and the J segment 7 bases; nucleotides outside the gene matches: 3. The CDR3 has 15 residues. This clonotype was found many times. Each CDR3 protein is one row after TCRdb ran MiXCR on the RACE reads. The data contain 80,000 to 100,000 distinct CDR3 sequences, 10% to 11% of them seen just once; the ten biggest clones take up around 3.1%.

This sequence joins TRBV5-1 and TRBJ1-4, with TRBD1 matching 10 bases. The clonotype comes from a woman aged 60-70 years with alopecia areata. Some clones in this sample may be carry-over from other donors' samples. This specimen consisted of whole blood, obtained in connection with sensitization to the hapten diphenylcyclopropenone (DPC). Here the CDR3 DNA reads TGCGCCAGCAGCTTGGTGGGACAGGGGACTGAAAAACTGTTTTTT. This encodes CASSLVGQGTEKLFF. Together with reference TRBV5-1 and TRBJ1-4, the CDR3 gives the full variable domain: KAGVTQTPRYLIKTRGQQVTLSCSPISGHRSVSWYQQTPGQGLQFLFEYFSETQRNKGNFPGRFSGRQFSNSRSEMNVSTLELGDSALYLCASSLVGQGTEKLFFGSGTQLSVL.